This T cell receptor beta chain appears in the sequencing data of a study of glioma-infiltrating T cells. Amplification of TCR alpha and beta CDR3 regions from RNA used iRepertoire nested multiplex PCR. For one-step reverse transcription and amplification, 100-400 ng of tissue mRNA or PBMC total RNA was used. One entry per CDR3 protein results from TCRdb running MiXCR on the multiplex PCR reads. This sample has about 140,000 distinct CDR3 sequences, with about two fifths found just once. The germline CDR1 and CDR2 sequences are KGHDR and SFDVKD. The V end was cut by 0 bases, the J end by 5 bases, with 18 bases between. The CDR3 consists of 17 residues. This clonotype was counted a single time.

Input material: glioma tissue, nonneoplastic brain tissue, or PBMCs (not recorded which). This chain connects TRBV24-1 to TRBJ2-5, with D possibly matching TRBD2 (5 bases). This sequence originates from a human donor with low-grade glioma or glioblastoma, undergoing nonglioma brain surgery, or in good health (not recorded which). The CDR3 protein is CATSDLQGLLAIETQYF. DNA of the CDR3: TGTGCCACCAGTGATTTGCAAGGGTTGCTAGCAATCGAGACCCAGTACTTC.